This T cell receptor beta chain was sequenced during a study of T cells in Graves' hyperthyroidism and ophthalmopathy. The overall study: Once the initial diagnosis was made, peripheral blood was obtained before any treatment.

Germline V CDR1 and CDR2: LGHDT, YNNKEL (reference sequence). This CDR3 region has 14 residues. About this clonotype: The germline gene is not matched at one end of the junction; a read error may be the cause.

The study enrolled patients aged 18 to 65 with newly diagnosed hyperthyroidism of under 2 months' duration. Diagnoses were made from clinical symptoms, serum measures (thyroxine and TRAb), thyroid ultrasound and orbital computed tomography. The authors obtained PBMCs from roughly 10 ml of fresh peripheral blood. RNA transcripts served as the template for amplifying TCR beta CDR3 regions. A set of HTBI primers served as the primers for a first-round RT-PCR of the TCR CDR3. TCRdb reanalysed the multiplex PCR reads using MiXCR and keeps one entry per CDR3 protein. The table shows approximately 400,000 distinct CDR3 sequences, with about a sixth occurring only once.

V and J are TRBV3-1 and TRBJ2-1; TRBD2 is a possible D gene (5 bases). The sample taken for sequencing was blood. The source is a woman under 30 with Graves' hyperthyroidism. CDR3 sequence: CASSAGVGYNEQSF. Here the CDR3 DNA reads TGTGCCAGCAGCGCCGGGGTGGGCTACAATGAGCAGTCCTTC.